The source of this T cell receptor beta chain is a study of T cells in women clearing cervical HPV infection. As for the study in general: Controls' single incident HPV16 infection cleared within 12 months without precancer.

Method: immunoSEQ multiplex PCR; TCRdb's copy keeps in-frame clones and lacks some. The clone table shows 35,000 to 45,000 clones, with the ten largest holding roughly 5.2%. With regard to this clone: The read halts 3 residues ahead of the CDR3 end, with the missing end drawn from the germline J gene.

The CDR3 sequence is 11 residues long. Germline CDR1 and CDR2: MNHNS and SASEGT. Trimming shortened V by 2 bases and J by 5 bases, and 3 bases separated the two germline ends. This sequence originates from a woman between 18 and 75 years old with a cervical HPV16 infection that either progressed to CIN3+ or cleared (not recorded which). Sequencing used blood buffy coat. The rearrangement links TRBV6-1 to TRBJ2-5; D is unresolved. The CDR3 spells CASSESETQYF. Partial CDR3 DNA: TGTGCCAGCAGTGAATCGGAGACC.